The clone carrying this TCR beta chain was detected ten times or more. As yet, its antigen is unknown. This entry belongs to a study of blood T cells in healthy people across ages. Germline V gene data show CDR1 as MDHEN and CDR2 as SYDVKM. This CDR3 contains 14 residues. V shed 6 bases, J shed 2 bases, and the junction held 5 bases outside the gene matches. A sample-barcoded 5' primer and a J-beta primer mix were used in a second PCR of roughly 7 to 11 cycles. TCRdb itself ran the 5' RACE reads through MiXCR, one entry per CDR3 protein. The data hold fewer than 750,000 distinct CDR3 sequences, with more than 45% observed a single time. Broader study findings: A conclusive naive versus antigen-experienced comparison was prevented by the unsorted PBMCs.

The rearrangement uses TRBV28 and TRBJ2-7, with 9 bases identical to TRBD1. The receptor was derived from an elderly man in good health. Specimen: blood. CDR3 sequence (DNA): TGTGCCAGCAGCCAATGGGACAGGGCCTACGAGCAGTACTTC. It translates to CASSQWDRAYEQYF. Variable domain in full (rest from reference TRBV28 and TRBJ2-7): DVKVTQSSRYLVKRTGEKVFLECVQDMDHENMFWYRQDPGLGLRLIYFSYDVKMKEKGDIPEGYSVSREKKERFSLILESASTNQTSMYLCASSQWDRAYEQYFGPGTRLTVT.